The clone carrying this TCR beta chain was counted only a few times. Its antigen is unknown. TCRdb fed the reads into MiXCR, producing one record per CDR3 protein. The sample consists of approximately 100,000 distinct CDR3 sequences, around a quarter of them appearing once. These data come from a study of T cell repertoires in cytomegalovirus infection. Across the whole study: A matching HLA type, together with CMV infection, was signaled by public TCR beta signatures.

Germline CDR1 reads MNHEY; CDR2 reads SVGAGI. This CDR3 region has 14 residues. Trimming left V 6 bases short and J 2 bases short, with 8 bases between. Study-wide results and limits: Clonotype analysis showed dominance of the ex vivo response by HLA-C-restricted CMV-specific TCR beta clonotypes. Carriers of CMV and the relevant HLA type were discriminated by public TCR beta frequency.

The sequencing sample was made of CD8+ T cells from PBMCs. The gene calls are TRBV6-5 and TRBJ2-6; D is undetermined. The sequence derives from a human donor in good health (CMV status not recorded). Some clones in this sample may be carry-over from other donors' samples. The CDR3: CASRTLAGANVLTF. CDR3 nucleotide sequence: TGTGCCAGCAGGACCCTCGCTGGGGCCAACGTCCTGACTTTC.